These T cell receptor beta chains were read from a single sample in a study of STAT5B mutations in CD4+ large granular lymphocyte leukemia. Some clones are missing from TCRdb's copy, which holds only in-frame ones; the method was immunoSEQ multiplex PCR. The data hold about 23,000 clones, with roughly 82% observed a single time. The sample taken for sequencing was CD4+ T cells from blood buffy coats. The receptors stem from a human donor in good health. Each CDR3 is given with its conserved first and last residue. Each record gives: J gene, V gene, clone size, D gene, CDR3 protein, CDR3 DNA. D genes are given only for firm matches. Clone size is not always given. Where it is, it says once, few, many or a class for expanded clones.

j_gene: TRBJ2-2
v_gene: TRBV5-1
abundance: once
d_gene: TRBD1
CDR3aa: CASTRSGTGDNGGELFF
CDR3nt: TGCGCCAGCACCCGATCCGGGACAGGGGATAATGGCGGGGAGCTGTTTTTT

j_gene: TRBJ1-1
v_gene: TRBV7-9
abundance: once
d_gene: TRBD1
CDR3aa: CASSLVQGQGSAFF
CDR3nt: TGTGCCAGCAGCTTAGTTCAGGGACAGGGATCAGCTTTCTTT

j_gene: TRBJ2-1
v_gene: TRBV5-1
abundance: .
d_gene: .
CDR3aa: CASSLVLDDVNEQFF
CDR3nt: TGCGCCAGCAGCTTGGTACTAGATGATGTGAATGAGCAGTTCTTC

j_gene: TRBJ2-1
v_gene: TRBV18
abundance: .
d_gene: TRBD2
CDR3aa: CASSPPTSGSYNEQFF
CDR3nt: TGTGCCAGCTCACCACCGACTAGCGGGAGCTACAATGAGCAGTTCTTC

j_gene: TRBJ2-5
v_gene: TRBV5-4
abundance: .
d_gene: TRBD1
CDR3aa: CASSSQGTQETQYF
CDR3nt: TGTGCCAGCAGCTCACAGGGGACGCAAGAGACCCAGTACTTC

j_gene: TRBJ1-4
v_gene: TRBV18
abundance: .
d_gene: .
CDR3aa: CASSRSFVANEKLFF
CDR3nt: TGTGCCAGCTCGCGTTCGTTCGTGGCTAATGAAAAACTGTTTTTT

j_gene: TRBJ2-7
v_gene: TRBV7-9
abundance: .
d_gene: TRBD2
CDR3aa: CASGGWRTSADEQYF
CDR3nt: TGTGCCAGCGGTGGGTGGAGGACTAGCGCGGACGAGCAGTACTTC

j_gene: TRBJ2-7
v_gene: TRBV5-4
abundance: .
d_gene: TRBD2
CDR3aa: CASSSKTSGRTYEQYF
CDR3nt: TGTGCCAGCAGCTCCAAGACTAGCGGAAGAACCTACGAGCAGTACTTC

j_gene: TRBJ2-3
v_gene: TRBV2
abundance: .
d_gene: TRBD1
CDR3aa: CASSPGGQGTTDTQYF
CDR3nt: TGTGCCAGCAGCCCTGGAGGACAGGGCACCACAGATACGCAGTATTTT

j_gene: TRBJ1-6
v_gene: TRBV2
abundance: .
d_gene: TRBD1
CDR3aa: CASSDSDRGLSPLHF
CDR3nt: TGTGCCAGCAGTGACTCGGACAGGGGGCTTTCACCCCTCCACTTT

j_gene: TRBJ2-5
v_gene: TRBV2
abundance: .
d_gene: .
CDR3aa: CASRLDSQETQYF
CDR3nt: TGTGCCAGCAGACTGGACAGCCAAGAGACCCAGTACTTC

j_gene: TRBJ1-3
v_gene: TRBV7-2
abundance: .
d_gene: .
CDR3aa: CASSFSGNTIYF
CDR3nt: TGTGCCAGCAGCTTCTCTGGAAACACCATATATTTT

j_gene: TRBJ1-2
v_gene: TRBV28
abundance: .
d_gene: TRBD1
CDR3aa: CASSLLAGGVYGYTF
CDR3nt: TGTGCCAGCAGTTTACTGGCAGGGGGCGTCTATGGCTACACCTTC

j_gene: TRBJ2-1
v_gene: TRBV7-2
abundance: .
d_gene: .
CDR3aa: CASSSGQIYNEQFF
CDR3nt: TGTGCCAGCAGCTCAGGTCAAATATACAATGAGCAGTTCTTC

j_gene: TRBJ2-7
v_gene: TRBV18
abundance: .
d_gene: .
CDR3aa: CASSPAQRPPNSYEQYF
CDR3nt: TGTGCCAGCTCACCAGCTCAGCGGCCCCCTAACTCCTACGAGCAGTACTTC

j_gene: TRBJ2-1
v_gene: TRBV2
abundance: .
d_gene: .
CDR3aa: CASSVGNEQFF
CDR3nt: TGTGCCAGCAGTGTTGGGAATGAGCAGTTCTTC

j_gene: TRBJ2-1
v_gene: TRBV7-6
abundance: .
d_gene: .
CDR3aa: CASSLGDEQFF
CDR3nt: TGTGCCAGCAGCTTAGGGGATGAGCAGTTCTTC

j_gene: TRBJ1-6
v_gene: TRBV6-6
abundance: few
d_gene: .
CDR3aa: CASSSLGQNSPLHF
CDR3nt: TGTGCCAGCAGTTCCTTAGGACAGAATTCACCCCTCCACTTT

j_gene: TRBJ2-7
v_gene: TRBV6-1
abundance: .
d_gene: .
CDR3aa: CASSEAPFHEQYF
CDR3nt: TGTGCCAGCAGTGAAGCCCCCTTTCACGAGCAGTACTTC

j_gene: TRBJ2-3
v_gene: TRBV9
abundance: .
d_gene: .
CDR3aa: CASSVGWGRSDTQYF
CDR3nt: TGTGCCAGCAGCGTAGGATGGGGACGGTCAGATACGCAGTATTTT

j_gene: TRBJ2-7
v_gene: TRBV7-2
abundance: once
d_gene: .
CDR3aa: CASSLRRSYEQYF
CDR3nt: TGTGCCAGCAGCCTAAGACGTAGCTACGAGCAGTACTTC

j_gene: TRBJ2-2
v_gene: TRBV11-2
abundance: .
d_gene: TRBD2
CDR3aa: CASSPQAGVNTGELFF
CDR3nt: TGTGCCAGCAGCCCCCAGGCGGGAGTAAACACCGGGGAGCTGTTTTTT

j_gene: TRBJ1-2
v_gene: TRBV28
abundance: few
d_gene: TRBD1
CDR3aa: CASSSPSGTGGIYGYTF
CDR3nt: TGTGCCAGCAGTTCACCCTCCGGGACAGGGGGCATCTATGGCTACACCTTC

j_gene: TRBJ1-3
v_gene: TRBV18
abundance: .
d_gene: .
CDR3aa: CASSLLDTHSGNTIYF
CDR3nt: TGTGCCAGCTCACTCCTCGACACCCACTCTGGAAACACCATATATTTT

j_gene: TRBJ2-7
v_gene: TRBV29-1
abundance: .
d_gene: TRBD2
CDR3aa: CSVDGAGGNEQYF
CDR3nt: TGCAGCGTTGATGGAGCGGGAGGTAACGAGCAGTACTTC

j_gene: TRBJ2-6
v_gene: TRBV30
abundance: few
d_gene: .
CDR3aa: CAWRWGGPSSGANVLTF
CDR3nt: TGTGCCTGGAGGTGGGGTGGCCCTAGCTCTGGGGCCAACGTCCTGACTTTC

j_gene: TRBJ2-7
v_gene: TRBV29-1
abundance: .
d_gene: TRBD1
CDR3aa: CSVYRDRGSYEQYF
CDR3nt: TGCAGCGTCTACCGGGACAGGGGCTCCTACGAGCAGTACTTC

j_gene: TRBJ1-2
v_gene: TRBV4-2
abundance: .
d_gene: .
CDR3aa: CASSQAPARVGNYGYTF
CDR3nt: TGTGCCAGCAGCCAAGCCCCCGCGAGGGTGGGTAACTATGGCTACACCTTC

j_gene: TRBJ1-6
v_gene: TRBV19
abundance: .
d_gene: TRBD1
CDR3aa: CASSTGTGESSSPLHF
CDR3nt: TGTGCCAGTAGCACCGGGACAGGGGAGAGTAGTTCACCCCTCCACTTT

j_gene: TRBJ2-1
v_gene: TRBV5-1
abundance: .
d_gene: TRBD2
CDR3aa: CASSLGTSEYNEQFF
CDR3nt: TGCGCCAGCAGCCTCGGGACTAGCGAATACAATGAGCAGTTCTTC

j_gene: TRBJ1-5
v_gene: TRBV29-1
abundance: .
d_gene: .
CDR3aa: CSVATAINQPQHF
CDR3nt: TGCAGCGTAGCGACAGCCATCAATCAGCCCCAGCATTTT

j_gene: TRBJ2-3
v_gene: TRBV5-4
abundance: .
d_gene: .
CDR3aa: CASSTGPTRTDTQYF
CDR3nt: TGTGCCAGCAGCACGGGACCAACGAGAACAGATACGCAGTATTTT

j_gene: TRBJ2-3
v_gene: TRBV11-2
abundance: .
d_gene: TRBD2
CDR3aa: CASSSSAGADTQYF
CDR3nt: TGTGCCAGCAGCTCTTCGGCGGGAGCAGATACGCAGTATTTT

j_gene: TRBJ2-3
v_gene: TRBV27
abundance: .
d_gene: TRBD2
CDR3aa: CASSLPTSGGARNTDTQYF
CDR3nt: TGTGCCAGCAGTTTACCAACTAGCGGGGGGGCCCGAAACACAGATACGCAGTATTTT

j_gene: TRBJ2-1
v_gene: TRBV30
abundance: .
d_gene: .
CDR3aa: CAWTGSSYNEQFF
CDR3nt: TGTGCCTGGACCGGGAGCTCCTACAATGAGCAGTTCTTC

j_gene: TRBJ2-2
v_gene: TRBV6-1
abundance: once
d_gene: .
CDR3aa: CASNPYSGTGELFF
CDR3nt: TGTGCCAGCAACCCTTATTCGGGCACCGGGGAGCTGTTTTTT

j_gene: TRBJ2-2
v_gene: TRBV11-3
abundance: once
d_gene: TRBD2
CDR3aa: CASSSSGSGTGELFF
CDR3nt: TGTGCCAGCAGCTCTAGCGGGAGCGGCACCGGGGAGCTGTTTTTT

j_gene: TRBJ2-5
v_gene: TRBV19
abundance: once
d_gene: TRBD2
CDR3aa: CASMSLAGGQETQYF
CDR3nt: TGTGCCAGTATGAGTTTAGCGGGGGGGCAAGAGACCCAGTACTTC

j_gene: TRBJ2-5
v_gene: TRBV28
abundance: .
d_gene: TRBD1
CDR3aa: CASSKGGTGGIQETQYF
CDR3nt: TGTGCCAGCAGCAAAGGGGGGACAGGCGGTATCCAAGAGACCCAGTACTTC

j_gene: TRBJ2-4
v_gene: TRBV6-5
abundance: .
d_gene: .
CDR3aa: CASSSQGLAKNIQYF
CDR3nt: TGTGCCAGCAGTTCCCAGGGGCTAGCCAAAAACATTCAGTACTTC

j_gene: TRBJ2-2
v_gene: TRBV7-2
abundance: .
d_gene: .
CDR3aa: CASSRIGISTPTNTGELFF
CDR3nt: TGTGCCAGCAGCCGGATCGGAATAAGCACCCCGACGAACACCGGGGAGCTGTTTTTT

j_gene: TRBJ2-1
v_gene: TRBV7-2
abundance: .
d_gene: TRBD2
CDR3aa: CASSLASGGASEQFF
CDR3nt: TGTGCCAGCAGCTTAGCTAGCGGGGGGGCCAGTGAGCAGTTCTTC

j_gene: TRBJ2-1
v_gene: TRBV19
abundance: .
d_gene: .
CDR3aa: CASSITPPGSYNEQFF
CDR3nt: TGTGCCAGTAGTATAACCCCCCCCGGGAGTTACAATGAGCAGTTCTTC

j_gene: TRBJ2-4
v_gene: TRBV10-3
abundance: .
d_gene: .
CDR3aa: CAISESADLIRNIQYF
CDR3nt: TGTGCCATCAGTGAGTCAGCGGACTTAATACGAAACATTCAGTACTTC

j_gene: TRBJ2-7
v_gene: TRBV5-4
abundance: .
d_gene: TRBD1
CDR3aa: CASSSSGTGPYEQYF
CDR3nt: TGTGCCAGCAGCTCCTCCGGGACAGGCCCCTACGAGCAGTACTTC

j_gene: TRBJ2-5
v_gene: TRBV4-1
abundance: few
d_gene: TRBD2
CDR3aa: CASSHPGLAGGPGQETQYF
CDR3nt: TGCGCCAGCAGCCATCCCGGACTAGCGGGAGGGCCAGGGCAAGAGACCCAGTACTTC

j_gene: TRBJ2-3
v_gene: TRBV9
abundance: .
d_gene: TRBD2
CDR3aa: CASSVATVAGGPDTQYF
CDR3nt: TGTGCCAGCAGCGTAGCTACTGTAGCGGGAGGTCCAGATACGCAGTATTTT

j_gene: TRBJ2-3
v_gene: TRBV5-6
abundance: .
d_gene: TRBD2
CDR3aa: CASSWSTSGTPPTQYF
CDR3nt: TGTGCCAGCAGCTGGTCGACTAGCGGGACCCCCCCCACGCAGTATTTT

j_gene: TRBJ2-1
v_gene: TRBV14
abundance: .
d_gene: TRBD2
CDR3aa: CASSQDTGRARDEQFF
CDR3nt: TGTGCCAGCAGCCAAGATACCGGGAGGGCCCGGGATGAGCAGTTCTTC

j_gene: TRBJ2-2
v_gene: TRBV19
abundance: once
d_gene: .
CDR3aa: CASNRQARSETGELFF
CDR3nt: TGTGCCAGTAATAGACAGGCGAGGAGTGAGACCGGGGAGCTGTTTTTT

j_gene: TRBJ2-3
v_gene: TRBV28
abundance: .
d_gene: .
CDR3aa: CASTDSPVPDTQYF
CDR3nt: TGTGCCAGCACCGATAGCCCCGTGCCAGATACGCAGTATTTT

j_gene: TRBJ2-7
v_gene: TRBV15
abundance: .
d_gene: .
CDR3aa: CATSRGGRPLEQYF
CDR3nt: TGTGCCACCAGCAGAGGAGGACGGCCCCTCGAGCAGTACTTC

j_gene: TRBJ1-5
v_gene: TRBV7-2
abundance: .
d_gene: TRBD1
CDR3aa: CASSQGQGNQPQHF
CDR3nt: TGTGCCAGCAGCCAGGGACAGGGCAATCAGCCCCAGCATTTT

j_gene: TRBJ2-6
v_gene: TRBV5-1
abundance: .
d_gene: .
CDR3aa: CASSLIGKAGANVLTF
CDR3nt: TGCGCCAGCAGCTTGATTGGGAAGGCTGGGGCCAACGTCCTGACTTTC